This T cell receptor (beta chain) was recovered during a study of cytotoxic CD8 clonotypes in ibrutinib-treated CLL. Study-wide context: Among the samples, the mean was approximately 250,000 productive templates and approximately 91,000 productive rearrangements. Findings and caveats of the study: Treatment saw public clonotypes, which were uncommon, either contract or stay stable. Ibrutinib response saw clonality rise, and progression saw it return toward baseline.

Sequenced by immunoSEQ multiplex PCR; TCRdb stores in-frame clones only, minus some. The table lists around 92,000 clones, roughly three quarters of them singletons, with around 23% in the top ten. The CDR3 is made up of 18 amino acids. Trimming pared 0 bases from V and 2 bases from J, leaving 18 bases between. Germline-derived CDR1 and CDR2 are SGHRS and YFSETQ. A note on this clone: Its antigen is still unknown.

The sample consisted of PBMCs, taken after 24 months of ibrutinib treatment. The TCR originated in a human donor with chronic lymphocytic leukemia. The V and J genes are TRBV5-1 and TRBJ1-3; D ambiguous. CDR3 DNA: TGCGCCAGCAGCTTGGGGTCGTTGGACGCCATCCCTGGAAACACCATATATTTT. Its protein is CASSLGSLDAIPGNTIYF.